This entry lists 7 T cell receptor beta chains sequenced from one sample in a study of cytomegalovirus exposure and HLA in healthy donors. The PCR used 60 Vbeta and 13 Jbeta primers. Sequencing used immunoSEQ multiplex PCR; TCRdb keeps in-frame clones, though not all of them. The sample includes more than 100,000 clones. Sequencing was carried out using PBMCs. The source of these receptors is a man aged 35 to 55 in good health and CMV-seronegative.

This chain uses TRBV7-2 with TRBJ2-1; 11 bases map to TRBD2. Trimming took 5 bases from V and 7 from J; bases not matched to a gene: 13. Germline V lookup: CDR1 SGHTA, CDR2 FQGNSA. The CDR3 extends over 17 amino acids. The CDR3 nucleotides are TGTGCCAGCAGCCGTTCGCCGGGACTAGCGGCACGAAATGAGCAGTTCTTC. It specifies CASSRSPGLAARNEQFF.

This chain joins TRBV19 and TRBJ2-1; 7 nucleotides line up with TRBD2. The CDR3 is 16 residues long. The V and J ends lost 3 bases and 8 bases, in that order; junction bases with no gene match: 13. Germline CDR1 and CDR2: LNHDA and SQIVND (reference sequence). CDR3: CASSMGGGSLYYEQFF. The CDR3 DNA is TGTGCCAGTAGTATGGGAGGCGGGAGTCTATACTATGAGCAGTTCTTC.

The rearrangement uses TRBV2 and TRBJ1-5, with 8 bases lining up with TRBD1. The J call is doubtful: the DNA matches TRBJ2-3 better. Germline loops: CDR1 SNHLY, CDR2 FYNNEI. CDR3 length equals 12 residues. DNA for the CDR3: TGTGCCAGCGGCCAGGGGGCAAGCGGCCAGTATTTT. Translating gives CASGQGASGQYF.

To note about this clone: The identical CDR3 is also encoded by other nucleotide sequences in the sample. This chain joins TRBV30 and TRBJ1-1, with TRBD1 matching over 7 bases. This CDR3 region has 13 residues. V lost 2 bases, J lost 2 bases, and 2 bases stayed unmatched. CDR1 and CDR2 (germline): GTSNPN, SVGIG (reference sequence). The DNA for the CDR3 is TGTGCCTGGAGTAGACAGGGAAACACTGAAGCTTTCTTT. Encoded protein: CAWSRQGNTEAFF.

V is TRBV6-5 and J is TRBJ1-5; 7 bases map to TRBD1. Losses at the gene ends were 6 bases for V and 4 bases for J; bases not matched to a gene: 3. The CDR3 contains 13 residues. Germline V gene sequence: CDR1 MNHEY, CDR2 SVGAGI. CDR3 amino acids: CASRKTGNQPQHF. CDR3 DNA sequence: TGTGCCAGCAGAAAGACAGGGAATCAGCCCCAGCATTTT.

Worth noting for this clone: An end of the junction does not agree with germline; a read error may underlie this. Different DNA sequences within this sample yield the same CDR3. The chain couples TRBV5-4 to TRBJ2-6; the match to TRBD1 covers 10 bases. The length of the CDR3 is 16 residues. Per germline, CDR1 SGHNT and CDR2 YYREEE (reference sequence). The CDR3 protein is CASTGTGASGANVLTF. CDR3 bases: TGTGCCAGCACCGGGACAGGGGCGTCTGGGGCCAACGTCCTGACCTTC.

This chain connects TRBV18 to TRBJ2-3, with D hard to call. Germline assignment: CDR1 KGHSH and CDR2 LQKENI. Between the trimmed V and J ends, which lost 0 bases and 5 bases, there was a span of 6 bases. The CDR3 is 13 residues long. In DNA, the CDR3 is TGTGCCAGCTCACCACCTACTGTAGATACGCAGTATTTT. Its protein product is CASSPPTVDTQYF.